The rows below give T cell receptor beta chains drawn from one sample of a study of shared clonotypes between healthy human individuals. Produced via immunoSEQ multiplex PCR; TCRdb's table is partial and in-frame only. The sample lists approximately 700,000 clones; around 78% were seen once. The source material was memory CD4+ T cells sorted from blood. Receptors were obtained from a woman in her twenties or thirties in good health. Both conserved end residues are part of each CDR3. Fields, in order: V gene, J gene, CDR3 length, D gene, clone size, CDR3 protein, CDR3 DNA. A D gene is named only where the DNA matches it firmly. Size tells how often a clone was seen (once, few, many) or the class of an expanded clone, and some rows leave it out.

TRBV7-9	TRBJ2-5	17	NA	NA	CASSLEVRSGRRETQYF	TGTGCCAGCAGCTTAGAGGTGAGGAGCGGTCGAAGAGAGACCCAGTACTTC
TRBV5-1	TRBJ2-5	14	NA	NA	CASSFASGQETQYF	TGCGCCAGCAGCTTTGCCTCAGGGCAGGAGACCCAGTACTTC
TRBV28	TRBJ2-3	16	NA	NA	CASPPISLRPTDTQYF	TGTGCCAGCCCCCCGATCTCACTACGCCCCACAGATACGCAGTATTTT
TRBV10-3	TRBJ2-5	15	TRBD1	NA	CAIRGGTGAGETQYF	TGTGCCATCAGAGGAGGGACAGGGGCTGGAGAGACCCAGTACTTC
TRBV5-6	TRBJ1-5	18	TRBD1	NA	CASSLGTGGGWSNQPQHF	TGTGCCAGCAGCCTGGGGACAGGGGGCGGTTGGAGCAATCAGCCCCAGCATTTT
TRBV5-1	TRBJ2-1	15	NA	NA	CASSPMGGSYNEQFF	TGCGCCAGCAGCCCAATGGGAGGTTCCTACAATGAGCAGTTCTTC
TRBV7-2	TRBJ2-7	15	NA	NA	CASIPTTSLGYEQYF	TGTGCCAGCATCCCAACTACAAGTCTTGGCTACGAGCAGTACTTC
TRBV25-1	TRBJ2-3	17	TRBD2	few	CASSESGTSGSWDTQYF	TGTGCCAGCAGTGAATCCGGGACTAGCGGGAGTTGGGATACGCAGTATTTT
TRBV15	TRBJ1-3	13	NA	NA	CATPTGSGNTIYF	TGTGCCACCCCGACCGGAAGCGGGAACACCATATATTTT
TRBV4-1	TRBJ2-1	16	NA	few	CASSQDLRDPYNEQFF	TGCGCCAGCAGCCAAGATCTGAGAGACCCCTACAATGAGCAGTTCTTC
TRBV28	TRBJ1-2	16	NA	NA	CASSLNRRGLDYGYTF	TGTGCCAGCAGCCTCAATAGGCGGGGGCTGGACTATGGCTACACCTTC
TRBV18	TRBJ1-1	13	NA	NA	CASSPLVDTEAFF	TGTGCCAGCTCACCACTCGTGGACACTGAAGCTTTCTTT
TRBV7-2	TRBJ1-1	12	NA	few	CASSLSLVGAFF	TGTGCCAGCAGCTTATCTTTGGTTGGAGCTTTCTTT
TRBV7-6	TRBJ1-1	16	TRBD1	NA	CASTSTGGSENTEAFF	TGTGCCAGCACCAGTACAGGGGGCTCGGAGAACACTGAAGCTTTCTTT
TRBV2	TRBJ2-7	17	NA	NA	CASYNAGFRGLNYEQYF	TGTGCTAGCTACAATGCGGGGTTCAGGGGCCTCAACTACGAGCAGTACTTC
TRBV11-2	TRBJ2-7	15	TRBD2	few	CASRFTSGSSYEQYF	TGTGCCAGCAGGTTTACTAGCGGGAGCTCCTACGAGCAGTACTTC
TRBV6-5	TRBJ2-1	16	NA	once	CASSYSGDSSYNEQFF	TGTGCCAGCAGTTACTCGGGAGATTCCTCCTACAATGAGCAGTTCTTC
TRBV25-1	TRBJ2-3	12	NA	NA	CASSEYSDTQYF	TGTGCCAGCAGTGAATACTCAGATACGCAGTATTTT
TRBV4-1	TRBJ2-3	15	NA	NA	CASSQDPVSTDTQYF	TGCGCCAGCAGCCAAGATCCGGTTAGCACAGATACGCAGTATTTT
TRBV29-1	TRBJ2-1	14	TRBD2	NA	CSVELLASYNEQFF	TGCAGCGTTGAATTACTAGCGTCCTACAATGAGCAGTTCTTC
TRBV4-1	TRBJ2-7	16	NA	few	CASSQVEVVDLYEQYF	TGCGCCAGCAGCCAAGTGGAGGTTGTAGACCTCTACGAGCAGTACTTC
TRBV27	TRBJ2-7	16	TRBD2	NA	CASSTRGLAGAYEQYF	TGTGCCAGCAGTACAAGGGGACTAGCGGGAGCCTACGAGCAGTACTTC
TRBV10-1	TRBJ1-1	14	NA	once	CASSSSTDYTEAFF	TGCGCCAGCAGTTCGTCGACAGACTACACTGAAGCTTTCTTT
TRBV7-2	TRBJ2-1	16	TRBD2	NA	CASSLSSGSLFYEQFF	TGTGCCAGCAGCCTCTCTAGCGGGAGTTTGTTCTATGAGCAGTTCTTC
TRBV27	TRBJ1-5	15	TRBD1	NA	CASRPGGHSNQPQHF	TGTGCCAGCAGGCCAGGGGGCCATAGCAATCAGCCCCAGCATTTT
TRBV28	TRBJ1-1	13	NA	NA	CASSLPGWAEAFF	TGTGCCAGCAGTTTACCGGGCTGGGCTGAAGCTTTCTTT
TRBV6-5	TRBJ1-1	16	NA	NA	CASSYGQTLINTEAFF	TGTGCCAGCAGTTACGGGCAGACCCTCATTAACACTGAAGCTTTCTTT
TRBV2	TRBJ2-7	15	TRBD1	few	CASSNAGTGVYEQYF	TGTGCCAGCAGTAACGCCGGGACAGGAGTCTACGAGCAGTACTTC
TRBV5-4	TRBJ2-4	16	NA	NA	CASTNVGSGAKNIQYF	TGTGCCAGCACCAACGTCGGGAGCGGTGCCAAAAACATTCAGTACTTC
TRBV29-1	TRBJ1-1	12	TRBD1	NA	CSASTGDTEAFF	TGCAGCGCGTCAACAGGGGACACTGAAGCTTTCTTT
TRBV7-9	TRBJ2-5	12	NA	NA	CASSLERETQYF	TGTGCCAGCAGCTTAGAAAGAGAGACCCAGTACTTC
TRBV25-1	TRBJ2-3	16	NA	many	CASSDGGRELGDTQYF	TGTGCCAGCAGTGACGGCGGACGGGAGTTGGGAGATACGCAGTATTTT
TRBV28	TRBJ2-7	16	TRBD2	NA	CASSMKLAGSTGEQYF	TGTGCCAGCAGCATGAAACTAGCGGGGAGCACGGGCGAGCAGTACTTC
TRBV28	TRBJ1-5	15	TRBD1	NA	CASSTRTGLGQPQHF	TGTGCCAGCAGTACCCGGACAGGGTTAGGTCAGCCCCAGCATTTT
TRBV28	TRBJ1-1	15	NA	NA	CASNTFGQPNTEAFF	TGTGCCAGCAACACGTTTGGACAGCCAAACACTGAAGCTTTCTTT
TRBV4-2	TRBJ1-1	17	NA	NA	CASSQDGGGNRHPEAFF	TGTGCCAGCAGCCAAGATGGAGGGGGAAATCGTCATCCTGAAGCTTTCTTT
TRBV6-5	TRBJ2-2	16	NA	few	CASSYSTDSRGGELFF	TGTGCCAGCAGTTACTCGACGGACTCACGGGGCGGGGAGCTGTTTTTT
TRBV6-6	TRBJ1-1	14	NA	NA	CASSYRRENTEAFF	TGTGCCAGCAGTTATAGACGGGAGAACACTGAAGCTTTCTTT
TRBV25-1	TRBJ2-3	14	NA	NA	CASSLGGPTDTQYF	TGTGCCAGCAGTCTGGGGGGGCCCACAGATACGCAGTATTTT
TRBV5-1	TRBJ2-7	13	NA	once	CASSLGAGYEQYF	TGCGCCAGCAGCTTGGGGGCGGGGTACGAGCAGTACTTC
TRBV2	TRBJ2-5	15	NA	NA	CASSYGQGAGETQYF	TGTGCCAGCAGCTACGGACAAGGGGCAGGAGAGACCCAGTACTTC
TRBV6-5	TRBJ1-3	15	TRBD1	NA	CASRAHTGVGNTIYF	TGTGCCAGCAGAGCTCATACAGGGGTAGGAAACACCATATATTTT
TRBV5-1	TRBJ1-1	16	NA	NA	CASSLGMGTILGEAFF	TGCGCCAGCAGCTTGGGTATGGGTACTATATTGGGTGAAGCTTTCTTT
TRBV7-2	TRBJ2-3	15	NA	NA	CASSSEASATDTQYF	TGTGCCAGCAGCTCAGAGGCTAGCGCCACAGATACGCAGTATTTT
TRBV5-4	TRBJ2-3	16	TRBD2	NA	CASSLTAGGDTDTQYF	TGTGCCAGCAGCTTGACTGCGGGAGGGGACACAGATACGCAGTATTTT
TRBV4-1	TRBJ2-5	15	NA	NA	CASSQDFGYQETQYF	TGCGCCAGCAGCCAAGATTTTGGCTACCAAGAGACCCAGTACTTC
TRBV5-4	TRBJ1-2	13	NA	many	CASSLQGMGGYTF	TGTGCCAGCAGCTTACAGGGTATGGGTGGCTACACCTTC
TRBV27	TRBJ2-7	15	TRBD2	NA	CASSSRLAALYEQYF	TGTGCCAGCAGTTCTAGACTAGCGGCCCTCTACGAGCAGTACTTC
TRBV27	TRBJ2-6	15	NA	NA	CASTDTDSGANVLTF	TGTGCCAGCACCGATACAGACTCTGGGGCCAACGTCCTGACTTTC
TRBV5-4	TRBJ2-1	11	NA	NA	CASSLVGEQFF	TGTGCCAGCAGCTTGGTAGGGGAGCAGTTCTTC
TRBV19	TRBJ2-1	14	NA	NA	CASHSGARKGEQFF	TGTGCCAGTCACTCGGGAGCTCGGAAAGGAGAGCAGTTCTTC
TRBV9	TRBJ2-5	15	NA	NA	CASSVFYGTQETQYF	TGTGCCAGCAGCGTATTTTACGGGACCCAAGAGACCCAGTACTTC
TRBV25-1	TRBJ2-2	18	TRBD2	NA	CASSEYGGGAINTGELFF	TGTGCCAGCAGTGAATATGGCGGGGGAGCCATAAACACCGGGGAGCTGTTTTTT
TRBV28	TRBJ2-7	13	NA	NA	CASSLGPAYEQYF	TGTGCCAGCAGTCTGGGCCCCGCCTACGAGCAGTACTTC
TRBV6-5	TRBJ1-2	15	TRBD1	NA	CASSNRGRSHYGYTF	TGTGCCAGCAGTAACAGGGGGCGTTCGCACTATGGCTACACCTTC
TRBV11-2	TRBJ2-3	12	NA	NA	CASSLFLYTQYF	TGTGCCAGCAGCTTATTCTTATATACGCAGTATTTT
TRBV18	TRBJ2-3	13	NA	NA	CASSQGGEDTQYF	TGTGCCAGCTCACAGGGGGGCGAAGATACGCAGTATTTT
TRBV20-1	TRBJ2-7	11	NA	NA	CSARGSYEQYF	TGCAGTGCTAGAGGCAGCTACGAGCAGTACTTC
TRBV30	TRBJ2-7	11	NA	medium-sized	CAWSVAYEQYF	TGTGCCTGGAGTGTAGCCTACGAGCAGTACTTC